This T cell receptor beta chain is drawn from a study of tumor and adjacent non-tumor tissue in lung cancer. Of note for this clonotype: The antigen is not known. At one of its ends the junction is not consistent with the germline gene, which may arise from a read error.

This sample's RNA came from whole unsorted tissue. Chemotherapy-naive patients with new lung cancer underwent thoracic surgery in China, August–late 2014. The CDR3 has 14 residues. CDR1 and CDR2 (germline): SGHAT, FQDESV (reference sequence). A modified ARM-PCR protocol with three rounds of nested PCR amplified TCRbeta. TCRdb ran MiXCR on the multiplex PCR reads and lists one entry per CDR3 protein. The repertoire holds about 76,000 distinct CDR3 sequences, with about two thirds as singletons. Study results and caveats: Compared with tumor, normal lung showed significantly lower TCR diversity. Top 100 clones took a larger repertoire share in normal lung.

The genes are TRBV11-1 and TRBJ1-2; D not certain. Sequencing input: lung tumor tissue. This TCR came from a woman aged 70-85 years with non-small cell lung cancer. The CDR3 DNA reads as TGTACCAGCAATCATTCGGGAGTTCGCTATGGCTACACCTTC. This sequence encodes CTSNHSGVRYGYTF.